This T cell receptor (beta chain) came from a study of blood T cell repertoires in COVID-19. Overall study: T cells, B-cell-depleted T cells, or PBMCs supplied cDNA or gDNA.

CDR3 length equals 14 residues. CDR1 is LNHDA and CDR2 is SQIVND in the germline V gene (reference sequence). Trimming at V came to 4 bases and at J to 1 base, leaving 1 base not matched to a gene. Study processing details: Researchers report that nucleated cell counts were estimated from reference gene primer amplification. TCRdb's copy holds only in-frame clones and misses some; the assay was immunoSEQ multiplex PCR. That table gives V, J and clone size, and the DNA gave D and trimming. The sample lists roughly 340,000 clones; 88% were seen once. A Seattle source enrolled patients during active infection and followed them longitudinally.

The specimen was peripheral blood. The sequence was obtained from a woman aged 70-85 years with COVID-19, enrolled during active disease. The chain has TRBV19 and TRBJ1-2; TRBD1 matches at 9 bases. CDR3 DNA sequence: TGTGCCAGTAGTACGGGACAGGGTAACTATGGCTACACCTTC. This gives the protein CASSTGQGNYGYTF.